The 16 T cell receptor beta chains below come from one sample, sequenced in a study of T-cell memory formation after mild COVID-19. Using its own MiXCR run on the 5' RACE reads, TCRdb lists one record per CDR3 protein. The data contain 450,000 to 650,000 distinct CDR3 sequences, approximately 19% of them seen just once; the ten biggest clones take up approximately 12%. The specimen sequenced was PBMCs or a T cell subset sorted from them (not recorded which). Source of these receptors: an adult woman who had mild COVID-19 (a few samples of this study predate the infection). Cell type and time point are not known.

This clonotype came up a few times. J is TRBJ2-7 and V is TRBV12-3 or TRBV12-4; 11 bases agree with TRBD2. V lost 6 bases to trimming and J lost 3 bases; unmatched junction nucleotides: 4. The CDR3 runs to 14 residues. This CDR3 is CASRHSGGDYEQYF. The CDR3, as DNA: TGTGCCAGCAGACATAGCGGGGGGGACTACGAGCAGTACTTC.

This clonotype appeared once. The chain uses TRBV7-9 and TRBJ1-6; TRBD1 matches at 7 bases. From germline, CDR1 is SEHNR and CDR2 FQNEAQ (reference sequence). V lost 3 bases to trimming and J lost 7 bases; unmatched junction nucleotides: 9. This CDR3 is built from 16 residues. In DNA, the CDR3 is TGTGCCAGCAGCTTTGGAGGGGGCCGAGGGAATTCACCCCTCCACTTT. Translation: CASSFGGGRGNSPLHF.

J is TRBJ2-1 and V is TRBV5-1, with TRBD1 identical over 11 bases. There are 13 residues in the CDR3. V dropped 2 bases and J dropped 9; count of bases not matched to a gene: 1. Germline V CDR1 and CDR2: SGHRS, YFSETQ. The CDR3: CASSFGTGGEQFF. Here the CDR3 DNA reads TGCGCCAGCAGCTTTGGGACAGGGGGTGAGCAGTTCTTC.

The chain employs TRBV5-4 and TRBJ2-2; 8 bases fit TRBD1. Trimming at V came to 6 bases and at J to 3 bases, leaving 7 bases not matched to a gene. The CDR3 has 15 amino acids. Germline V gives CDR1 SGHNT, CDR2 YYREEE (reference sequence). This CDR3 is CASTGQGDHTGELFF. The CDR3 DNA is TGTGCCAGCACCGGACAGGGTGATCACACCGGGGAGCTGTTTTTT. The whole variable domain, remainder taken from reference TRBV5-4 and TRBJ2-2, is ETGVTQSPTHLIKTRGQQVTLRCSSQSGHNTVSWYQQALGQGPQFIFQYYREEENGRGNFPPRFSGLQFPNYSSELNVNALELDDSALYLCASTGQGDHTGELFFGEGSRLTVL.

V usage is TRBV9 and J usage is TRBJ2-1, with 10 positions matching TRBD1. The length of the CDR3 is 18 residues. Trimming cost V 0 bases and J 4 bases; bases outside gene matches: 10. Germline CDR1 SGDLS, CDR2 YYNGEE. The CDR3 spells CASSVVGTGVSSYNEQFF. DNA for the CDR3: TGTGCCAGCAGCGTAGTAGGGACAGGGGTCAGCTCATACAATGAGCAGTTCTTC.

This clonotype has a handful of counts. This chain joins TRBV12-3 or TRBV12-4 and TRBJ1-5; D is uncertain. This CDR3 has 17 amino acids. V lost 3 bases and J 0 bases, leaving 15 bases between the germline ends. Here the CDR3 DNA reads TGTGCCAGCAGTTTGGTCTTACAGCTTAATAGCAATCAGCCCCAGCATTTT. Translated, it gives CASSLVLQLNSNQPQHF.

For the CDR3, the DNA is TGCGCCAGCAGCTTGGGGGGGCCCGGGACTAGATTTGTCCATGAGCAGTTCTTC. It codes for CASSLGGPGTRFVHEQFF. This chain links TRBV5-1 with TRBJ2-1; TRBD2 agrees at 8 bases. The CDR3 covers 18 residues. CDR1 and CDR2 (germline): SGHRS, YFSETQ. V was clipped by 0 bases and J by 8 bases; unmatched bases: 16.

In its sample, this clonotype was seen a few times. The chain has TRBV24-1 and TRBJ2-1; 12 nucleotides line up with TRBD2. V lost 8 bases, J lost 9 bases, and 10 bases stayed unmatched. CDR1 and CDR2 (germline): KGHDR, SFDVKD. CDR3 length: 15 amino acids. In nucleotides, the CDR3 is TGTGCCACCAAGACCGGGACTAGCGGGTTGGCTGAGCAGTTCTTC. Translation gives CATKTGTSGLAEQFF.

This clonotype was seen more than once but under ten times. V and J are TRBV29-1 and TRBJ1-4, with TRBD1 as a possible D gene (5 bases). Germline assignment: CDR1 SQVTM and CDR2 ANQGSEA. This CDR3 comprises 17 residues. The V end lost 4 bases, the J end lost 0 bases, and 18 bases lay between the germline ends. CDR3 sequence reads: CSVGPKWGEATNEKLFF. The DNA for the CDR3 is TGCAGCGTTGGCCCGAAGTGGGGGGAGGCAACTAATGAAAAACTGTTTTTT.

V is TRBV19 and J is TRBJ1-1; a possible D gene is TRBD1 (6 bases). The germline V gene has CDR1 LNHDA and CDR2 SQIVND (reference sequence). The CDR3 runs to 14 residues. V was trimmed by 4 bases and J by 1 base, leaving 10 bases between them. The DNA for the CDR3 is TGTGCCAGTAGTACCGTGGACAGGAACACTGAAGCTTTCTTT. Protein product: CASSTVDRNTEAFF.

The gene calls are TRBV24-1 and TRBJ2-1; TRBD1 agrees at 8 bases. This CDR3 region has 18 residues. Per germline, CDR1 KGHDR and CDR2 SFDVKD. Germline trimming cut 3 bases from V and 6 bases from J; bases unmatched to any gene: 15. For the CDR3, the DNA is TGTGCCACCAGTGATCCTGCAGCCCGGACAGGGTTTGCCAATGAGCAGTTCTTC. Its translation is CATSDPAARTGFANEQFF.

V gene TRBV7-2 combines with J gene TRBJ2-7, with unresolved D. Per the germline V gene, CDR1 is SGHTA and CDR2 is FQGNSA. V was cut by 2 bases and J by 3 bases, with 8 bases left in between. CDR3 length: 13 amino acids. CDR3 nucleotide sequence: TGTGCCAGCAGCTTATCTGACGGCTACGAGCAGTACTTC. This gives the protein CASSLSDGYEQYF. Using reference TRBV7-2 and TRBJ2-7 for the parts outside the CDR3, the full variable domain is GAGVSQSPSNKVTEKGKDVELRCDPISGHTALYWYRQSLGQGLEFLIYFQGNSAPDKSGLPSDRFSAERTGGSVSTLTIQRTQQEDSAVYLCASSLSDGYEQYFGPGTRLTVT.

This clonotype was seen a few times. The V call is TRBV5-5, the J call TRBJ2-1; D is undetermined. Germline V CDR1 and CDR2: SGHKS, YYEKEE (reference sequence). The CDR3 has 15 amino acids. V lost 4 bases, J lost 2 bases, and 13 bases lay in between. As DNA, the CDR3 is TGTGCCAGCAGCATCCGGACGGATCCCTACAATGAGCAGTTCTTC. Protein: CASSIRTDPYNEQFF. Variable domain in full (rest from reference TRBV5-5 and TRBJ2-1): DAGVTQSPTHLIKTRGQQVTLRCSPISGHKSVSWYQQVLGQGPQFIFQYYEKEERGRGNFPDRFSARQFPNYSSELNVNALLLGDSALYLCASSIRTDPYNEQFFGPGTRLTVL.

The chain is built from TRBV20-1 and TRBJ2-3; no clear D. The CDR3 sequence is 15 residues long. Germline V gene data show CDR1 as DFQATT and CDR2 as SNEGSKA (reference sequence). Trimming took 3 bases from V and 0 from J, leaving 13 bases between them. For the CDR3, the DNA is TGCAGTGCTAGCCTGGCCAGGCCTAGCACAGATACGCAGTATTTT. Translated, it gives CSASLARPSTDTQYF.

This clonotype was seen more than once but under ten times. The rearrangement uses TRBV25-1 and TRBJ2-1; no clear D gene. CDR1 is MGHDK and CDR2 is SYGVNS in the germline V gene. This CDR3 region has 12 residues. Trimming removed 2 bases at V and 6 bases at J, with 5 bases between. The CDR3 protein is CASSETGNEQFF. Written as DNA, the CDR3 is TGTGCCAGCAGTGAAACGGGCAATGAGCAGTTCTTC.

This clonotype was detected a few times. V and J are TRBV20-1 and TRBJ1-4; TRBD1 matches 7 bases. In germline, CDR1 is DFQATT, CDR2 SNEGSKA (reference sequence). Trimming removed 1 base from V and 8 bases from J; junction bases left unmatched: 13. This CDR3 is 16 amino acids long. CDR3 in DNA: TGCAGTGCTAGAGCCTCAGGGCAGGGGGTCCGAGAAAAACTGTTTTTT. Translated: CSARASGQGVREKLFF.